This is a list of T cell receptor beta chains from one sample in a study of blood T cell repertoires in COVID-19. Profiling relied on immunoSEQ multiplex PCR, and the TCRdb table lists in-frame clones only, not all of them. Seen here are 250,000 to 300,000 clones, about 93% observed once, and the top ten hold approximately 1.2%. The sequenced sample consisted of PBMCs or T cells enriched from blood (not recorded which). These receptors all come from a woman aged 30 to 39 who had recovered from COVID-19. Both conserved end residues are part of each CDR3. A D gene is named only where the DNA matches it firmly. Only some rows state a clone size, as once, few, many or a class for expanded clones.

J gene: TRBJ2-1
D gene: TRBD1
clone size: .
V gene: TRBV4-3
CDR3 DNA: TGCGCCAGCAGCCAAGGCCCAGGGGGCCACTATGAGCAGTTCTTC
CDR3 protein: CASSQGPGGHYEQFF

J gene: TRBJ2-7
D gene: .
clone size: few
V gene: TRBV19
CDR3 DNA: TGTGCCAGTAGTCCCCCGGGAGCAACCTCCTACGAGCAGTACTTC
CDR3 protein: CASSPPGATSYEQYF

J gene: TRBJ2-2
D gene: .
clone size: .
V gene: TRBV5-6
CDR3 DNA: TGTGCCAGCACCCTATTAGATACTAGTTACACCGGGGAGCTGTTTTTT
CDR3 protein: CASTLLDTSYTGELFF

J gene: TRBJ2-1
D gene: .
clone size: .
V gene: TRBV5-5
CDR3 DNA: TGTGCCAGCAGTCCTACAGAGTACAATGAGCAGTTCTTC
CDR3 protein: CASSPTEYNEQFF

J gene: TRBJ1-1
D gene: .
clone size: .
V gene: TRBV9
CDR3 DNA: TGTGCCAGCAGCGTAGGCGGGGACACTGAAGCTTTCTTT
CDR3 protein: CASSVGGDTEAFF

J gene: TRBJ2-3
D gene: .
clone size: .
V gene: TRBV3-1/TRBV3-2
CDR3 DNA: TGTGCCAGCAGCCAAGACCTTGGGCCGGGACTTAACTCAGATACGCAGTATTTT
CDR3 protein: CASSQDLGPGLNSDTQYF

J gene: TRBJ2-7
D gene: .
clone size: .
V gene: TRBV29-1
CDR3 DNA: TGCAGCGTAACAGCCCCAGATAACTCCTACGAGCAGTACTTC
CDR3 protein: CSVTAPDNSYEQYF

J gene: TRBJ2-2
D gene: .
clone size: .
V gene: TRBV18
CDR3 DNA: TGTGCCAGCTCACCACCGATTCGCGGAGGCGACAACACCGGGGAGCTGTTTTTT
CDR3 protein: CASSPPIRGGDNTGELFF

J gene: TRBJ1-2
D gene: .
clone size: .
V gene: TRBV7-9
CDR3 DNA: TGTGCCAGCAGCTTCCCCGGCACGGGAGACTATGGCTACACCTTC
CDR3 protein: CASSFPGTGDYGYTF

J gene: TRBJ1-5
D gene: TRBD1
clone size: .
V gene: TRBV2
CDR3 DNA: TGTGCCAGCAGGTGGGACAGGGCAAATAATCAGCCCCAGCATTTT
CDR3 protein: CASRWDRANNQPQHF

J gene: TRBJ2-2
D gene: .
clone size: .
V gene: TRBV6-2/TRBV6-3
CDR3 DNA: TGTGCCAGCAGTTACTCGACTAGTCCTAACACCGGGGAGCTGTTTTTT
CDR3 protein: CASSYSTSPNTGELFF

J gene: TRBJ2-1
D gene: TRBD1
clone size: .
V gene: TRBV5-6
CDR3 DNA: TGTGCCAGCAGCCGTGGACAGGGGGTAGGGAATGAGCAGTTCTTC
CDR3 protein: CASSRGQGVGNEQFF

J gene: TRBJ1-5
D gene: TRBD1
clone size: .
V gene: TRBV4-3
CDR3 DNA: TGCGCCAGCAGCCAGGGGACAGGGAACAATCAGCCCCAGCATTTT
CDR3 protein: CASSQGTGNNQPQHF

J gene: TRBJ2-7
D gene: .
clone size: .
V gene: TRBV6-4
CDR3 DNA: TGTGCCAGCAGGCCATTAGCGGAGCCGAAAATTGGATACGAGCAGTACTTC
CDR3 protein: CASRPLAEPKIGYEQYF

J gene: TRBJ2-5
D gene: TRBD2
clone size: .
V gene: TRBV13
CDR3 DNA: TGTGCCAGCAGCTTAGGGTTCGGGACTAGCGGGAAGGGTAAGGAGACCCAGTACTTC
CDR3 protein: CASSLGFGTSGKGKETQYF

J gene: TRBJ1-2
D gene: TRBD1
clone size: .
V gene: TRBV18
CDR3 DNA: TGTGCCAGCTCACCACGGGTCGGGACAGGGTCCTATGGAGATGGCTACACCTTC
CDR3 protein: CASSPRVGTGSYGDGYTF

J gene: TRBJ1-3
D gene: .
clone size: .
V gene: TRBV18
CDR3 DNA: TGTGCCAGCTCACCTATAAGTCAATACAGTATACATGGAAACACCATATATTTT
CDR3 protein: CASSPISQYSIHGNTIYF

J gene: TRBJ2-6
D gene: TRBD2
clone size: .
V gene: TRBV5-6
CDR3 DNA: TGTGCCAGCAGCTCGCCAGCGGGAGGGCATGGGGCCAACGTCCTGACTTTC
CDR3 protein: CASSSPAGGHGANVLTF

J gene: TRBJ1-1
D gene: TRBD1
clone size: .
V gene: TRBV28
CDR3 DNA: TGTGCCAGCAGCTGGGGACAGGGGGGGACTGAAGCTTTCTTT
CDR3 protein: CASSWGQGGTEAFF

J gene: TRBJ1-5
D gene: TRBD1
clone size: .
V gene: TRBV10-2
CDR3 DNA: TGCGCCAGCAGCCCCGGAGGGGGCATAAATCAGCCCCAGCATTTT
CDR3 protein: CASSPGGGINQPQHF

J gene: TRBJ1-5
D gene: TRBD1
clone size: few
V gene: TRBV7-9
CDR3 DNA: TGTGCCAGCAGCTCTGGGGGACAGGCGAATCAGCCCCAGCATTTT
CDR3 protein: CASSSGGQANQPQHF

J gene: TRBJ2-2
D gene: .
clone size: .
V gene: TRBV28
CDR3 DNA: TGTGCCAGCAGTTTTGGGGCCGGCACCGGGGAGCTGTTTTTT
CDR3 protein: CASSFGAGTGELFF

J gene: TRBJ2-7
D gene: TRBD1
clone size: .
V gene: TRBV27
CDR3 DNA: TGTGCCAGCAGTTCCCCACCCATAGAAGGGGGCAAGGACGAGCAGTACTTC
CDR3 protein: CASSSPPIEGGKDEQYF

J gene: TRBJ2-3
D gene: TRBD2
clone size: .
V gene: TRBV7-9
CDR3 DNA: TGTGCCAGCAGCCAGACTAGCGGGAGAACAGATACGCAGTATTTT
CDR3 protein: CASSQTSGRTDTQYF

J gene: TRBJ1-3
D gene: .
clone size: .
V gene: TRBV4-3
CDR3 DNA: TGCGCCAGCAACCAAGAACATATGATGAACACCATATATTTT
CDR3 protein: CASNQEHMMNTIYF

J gene: TRBJ2-3
D gene: TRBD2
clone size: .
V gene: TRBV11-2
CDR3 DNA: TGTGCCAGCAGCTTAGTCCGTCTAGCGGGTCCCTTGAGCACAGATACGCAGTATTTT
CDR3 protein: CASSLVRLAGPLSTDTQYF

J gene: TRBJ1-1
D gene: .
clone size: .
V gene: TRBV5-5
CDR3 DNA: TGTGCCAGCAGCTTTTTGCGTTTTGGAGGGAACACTGAAGCTTTCTTT
CDR3 protein: CASSFLRFGGNTEAFF

J gene: TRBJ2-7
D gene: TRBD1
clone size: .
V gene: TRBV5-1
CDR3 DNA: TGCGCCAGCAGCTTGCGGGCCGGGACAGGGGCCTACGAGCAGTACTTC
CDR3 protein: CASSLRAGTGAYEQYF

J gene: TRBJ2-1
D gene: TRBD2
clone size: .
V gene: TRBV28
CDR3 DNA: TGTGCCAGCAGTTTTGACGGGAGGGCACATCATGCCCCTAAGGGGGATGAGCAGTTCTTC
CDR3 protein: CASSFDGRAHHAPKGDEQFF

J gene: TRBJ1-2
D gene: .
clone size: .
V gene: TRBV6-6
CDR3 DNA: TGTGCCAGCAGTCAGGTTGCAGGGGCCCTGAACTATGGCTACACCTTC
CDR3 protein: CASSQVAGALNYGYTF

J gene: TRBJ2-7
D gene: TRBD2
clone size: once
V gene: TRBV6-5
CDR3 DNA: TGTGCCAGCAGTTTAGGACTAGCGGGAGGTTTTTACGAGCAGTACTTC
CDR3 protein: CASSLGLAGGFYEQYF

J gene: TRBJ1-1
D gene: TRBD1
clone size: once
V gene: TRBV5-1
CDR3 DNA: TGCGCCAGCAGCATCCAGACAGGGTTGAACACTGAAGCTTTCTTT
CDR3 protein: CASSIQTGLNTEAFF

J gene: TRBJ2-5
D gene: TRBD2
clone size: .
V gene: TRBV3-1/TRBV3-2
CDR3 DNA: TGTGCCAGCAGCCAACTTGGACTAGCGGGAGGACCCATCCAAGAGACCCAGTACTTC
CDR3 protein: CASSQLGLAGGPIQETQYF

J gene: TRBJ2-7
D gene: TRBD1
clone size: .
V gene: TRBV18
CDR3 DNA: TGTGCCAGCCATGACAGGGGGCTCGAGCAGTACTTC
CDR3 protein: CASHDRGLEQYF

J gene: TRBJ2-7
D gene: TRBD1
clone size: .
V gene: TRBV15
CDR3 DNA: TGTGCCACCAGCAGGGGGACAGGTCGCTACGAGCAGTACTTC
CDR3 protein: CATSRGTGRYEQYF

J gene: TRBJ1-1
D gene: .
clone size: .
V gene: TRBV13
CDR3 DNA: TGTGCCAGCAGCTTAATGTCAGTCCAGGGCAACACTGAAGCTTTCTTT
CDR3 protein: CASSLMSVQGNTEAFF

J gene: TRBJ1-2
D gene: .
clone size: .
V gene: TRBV5-4
CDR3 DNA: TGTGCCAGCAGCTTGCCGGGACTTAACTATGGCTACACCTTC
CDR3 protein: CASSLPGLNYGYTF

J gene: TRBJ2-5
D gene: TRBD1
clone size: .
V gene: TRBV29-1
CDR3 DNA: TGCAGCGTAGAACAGGGACAGGGGACCCAGTACTTC
CDR3 protein: CSVEQGQGTQYF

J gene: TRBJ1-3
D gene: .
clone size: .
V gene: TRBV7-8
CDR3 DNA: TGTGCCAGCAGCTTAGATACTCAAAGCTCTGGAAACACCATATATTTT
CDR3 protein: CASSLDTQSSGNTIYF

J gene: TRBJ1-6
D gene: .
clone size: .
V gene: TRBV6-1
CDR3 DNA: TGTGCCAGCAGTGAAGGAGGGAGATCCTCCTATAATTCACCCCTCCACTTT
CDR3 protein: CASSEGGRSSYNSPLHF

J gene: TRBJ2-1
D gene: TRBD2
clone size: .
V gene: TRBV7-9
CDR3 DNA: TGTGCCAGCAGGGCGAGCGGGAGGGACTACAATGAGCAGTTCTTC
CDR3 protein: CASRASGRDYNEQFF

J gene: TRBJ2-2
D gene: .
clone size: .
V gene: TRBV11-1
CDR3 DNA: TGTGCCAGCAGCGACCCACTAAACACCGGGGAGCTGTTTTTT
CDR3 protein: CASSDPLNTGELFF

J gene: TRBJ2-3
D gene: .
clone size: .
V gene: TRBV7-2
CDR3 DNA: TGTGCCAGCAGCTCTTATTTGGATACGCAGTATTTT
CDR3 protein: CASSSYLDTQYF

J gene: TRBJ1-6
D gene: .
clone size: .
V gene: TRBV3-1/TRBV3-2
CDR3 DNA: TGTGCCAGCAGTCCAGGAAAAGGCTCCTATAATTCACCCCTCCACTTT
CDR3 protein: CASSPGKGSYNSPLHF

J gene: TRBJ1-1
D gene: .
clone size: once
V gene: TRBV5-6
CDR3 DNA: TGTGCCAGCAGCTCGATCAGGTCTGAAGCTTTCTTT
CDR3 protein: CASSSIRSEAFF

J gene: TRBJ2-3
D gene: .
clone size: .
V gene: TRBV30
CDR3 DNA: TGTGCCTTTCGACTTGGAGATACGCAGTATTTT
CDR3 protein: CAFRLGDTQYF

J gene: TRBJ1-5
D gene: TRBD1
clone size: .
V gene: TRBV6-2/TRBV6-3
CDR3 DNA: TGTGCCAGCAGTTCTGGGACAGGGTTTAATAGCAATCAGCCCCAGCATTTT
CDR3 protein: CASSSGTGFNSNQPQHF

J gene: TRBJ2-2
D gene: .
clone size: .
V gene: TRBV24-1
CDR3 DNA: TGTGCCACCAGTGATGAGGGACTCAACACCGGGGAGCTGTTTTTT
CDR3 protein: CATSDEGLNTGELFF

J gene: TRBJ1-2
D gene: .
clone size: few
V gene: TRBV9
CDR3 DNA: TGTGCCAGCAGCGCCGCACCGCCGACTTTCTACACCTTC
CDR3 protein: CASSAAPPTFYTF

J gene: TRBJ2-2
D gene: .
clone size: once
V gene: TRBV7-8
CDR3 DNA: TGTGCCAGCAGCTCTACTGAAAACACCGGGGAGCTGTTTTTT
CDR3 protein: CASSSTENTGELFF